This TCR beta chain was sequenced in a study of blood T cell repertoires in COVID-19. Study-wide background: The United States, Italy and Spain provided the acute and convalescent COVID-19 samples.

The CDR3 runs to 16 residues. V lost 1 base, J lost 5 bases, and 15 bases lay in between. Germline CDR1 reads LNHDA; CDR2 reads SQIVND (reference sequence). Here immunoSEQ multiplex PCR was the method, and the copy in TCRdb shows in-frame clones only, minus some. This table holds under 150,000 clones, roughly 83% found once. The material sequenced was peripheral blood. The V and J genes are TRBV19 and TRBJ2-1; the D gene is possibly TRBD1 (5 bases). The sequence was collected from a man aged 55 to 69 with acute or convalescent COVID-19. The CDR3 loop is CASSIAGRTQHNEQFF. The CDR3 DNA reads as TGTGCCAGTAGTATAGCCGGAAGGACACAGCACAATGAGCAGTTCTTC.